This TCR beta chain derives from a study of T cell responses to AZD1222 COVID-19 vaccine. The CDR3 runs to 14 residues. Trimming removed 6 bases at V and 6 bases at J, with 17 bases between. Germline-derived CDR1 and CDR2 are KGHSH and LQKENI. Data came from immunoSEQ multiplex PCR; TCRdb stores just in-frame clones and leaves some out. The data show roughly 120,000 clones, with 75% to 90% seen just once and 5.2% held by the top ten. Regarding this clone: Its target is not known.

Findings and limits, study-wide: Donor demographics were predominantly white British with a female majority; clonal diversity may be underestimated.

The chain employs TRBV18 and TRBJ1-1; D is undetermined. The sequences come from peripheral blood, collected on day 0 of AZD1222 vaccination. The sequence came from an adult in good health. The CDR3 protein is CASSSAGLGSEAFF. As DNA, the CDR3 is TGTGCCAGCTCGTCTGCCGGGCTCGGATCTGAAGCTTTCTTT.